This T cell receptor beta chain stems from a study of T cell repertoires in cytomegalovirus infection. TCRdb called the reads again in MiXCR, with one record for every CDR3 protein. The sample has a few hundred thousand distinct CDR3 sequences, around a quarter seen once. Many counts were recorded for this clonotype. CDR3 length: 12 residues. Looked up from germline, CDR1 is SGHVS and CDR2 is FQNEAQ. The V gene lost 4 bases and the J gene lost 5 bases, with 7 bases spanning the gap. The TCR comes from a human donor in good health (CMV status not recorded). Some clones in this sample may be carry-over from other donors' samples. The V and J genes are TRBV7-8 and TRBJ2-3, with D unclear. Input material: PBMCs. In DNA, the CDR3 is TGTGCCAGCAGCTCAGGTGGAGATACGCAGTATTTT. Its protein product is CASSSGGDTQYF.